This T cell receptor beta chain appears in the sequencing data of a study of T-cell memory formation after mild COVID-19. Study overall: Most TCR clusters belonged to a single donor. Study results and limitations: Some SARS-CoV-2-responding clones were already detected in memory before infection. From day 15 to 85, contracting clones were balanced between CD4 and CD8, whereas later expanders leaned toward CD4+.

Looked up from germline, CDR1 is SGHVS and CDR2 is FQNEAQ. V lost 6 bases to trimming and J lost 4 bases; unmatched junction nucleotides: 9. This CDR3 comprises 16 residues. Sample barcodes and UMIs were carried by the TCR alpha and TCR beta cDNA libraries that 5'RACE generated with constant-segment primers. One entry per CDR3 protein results from TCRdb running MiXCR on the 5' RACE reads. The table has 250,000 to 300,000 distinct CDR3 sequences, about 17% seen once. To note about this clonotype: Antigen: not known.

This clonotype was obtained from a man younger than 35 who had mild COVID-19 (a few samples of this study predate the infection). Cell type and time point are not known. The material sequenced was PBMCs or a T cell subset sorted from them (not recorded which). The rearrangement joins TRBV7-8 to TRBJ2-2, with 9 bases fitting TRBD2. The CDR3 nucleotides are TGTGCCAGCAGTTTATTGGCGGGGGGGACCACCGGGGAGCTGTTTTTT. It yields the protein CASSLLAGGTTGELFF.